Following are 15 T cell receptor beta chains from one sample sequenced in a study of T cells in Graves' hyperthyroidism and ophthalmopathy. RNA transcripts were the template for amplifying TCR beta CDR3 regions. HTBI primers were employed in a first-round RT-PCR of the TCR CDR3. Each CDR3 protein is one row after TCRdb ran MiXCR on the multiplex PCR reads. The sample consists of fewer than 650,000 distinct CDR3 sequences, 11% to 15% of them appearing once. The sequenced material came from blood. These receptors all stem from a woman in her twenties or thirties with Graves' hyperthyroidism that later progressed to Graves' ophthalmopathy.

This clonotype was recorded a few times. The CDR3, as DNA: TGTGCCACCAGTGGTAGGCAGGGGGCAACAGATACGCAGTATTTT. Residues: CATSGRQGATDTQYF. The gene calls are TRBV24-1 and TRBJ2-3, with 8 bases identical to TRBD1. The CDR3 runs 15 residues. J was trimmed by 3 bases and V by 5 bases; bases with no gene match: 6. CDR1 and CDR2 (germline): KGHDR, SFDVKD.

The chain uses TRBV6-2 or TRBV6-3 and TRBJ2-3; D is unclear. V lost 2 bases and J 6 bases, leaving 6 bases between the germline ends. The CDR3 has 12 amino acids. The V gene's germline CDR1 is MNHEY and CDR2 SVGEGT. CDR3 sequence reads: CASSYGYDTQYF. The CDR3 DNA reads as TGTGCCAGCAGTTACGGGTATGATACGCAGTATTTT.

This clonotype was seen many times. V usage is TRBV5-1 and J usage is TRBJ2-1; D perhaps matches TRBD1 (7 bases). This CDR3 contains 15 residues. The germline CDR1 and CDR2 sequences are SGHRS and YFSETQ. Trimming removed 0 bases at V and 7 bases at J, with 14 bases between. The DNA for the CDR3 is TGCGCCAGCAGCTTGGGGAGGGGGCTTTCGAATGAGCAGTTCTTC. Encoded protein: CASSLGRGLSNEQFF.

Many counts were recorded for this clonotype. The V call is TRBV28, the J call TRBJ1-6; TRBD1 is a possible D gene (5 bases). V lost 2 bases and J lost 7, with 18 bases in between. This CDR3 contains 17 residues. Germline V gene sequence: CDR1 MDHEN, CDR2 SYDVKM. CDR3 residues: CASSLAAGGWGNSPLHF. In DNA form, the CDR3 reads TGTGCCAGCAGTTTAGCGGCGGGTGGTTGGGGGAATTCACCCCTCCACTTT.

Ten or more counts support this clonotype. This chain joins TRBV2 and TRBJ2-1, with D unclear. The CDR3 spans 14 residues. Germline assignment: CDR1 SNHLY and CDR2 FYNNEI. The ends were cut back, 4 bases at V and 4 bases at J, with 11 bases in the middle. The CDR3 region is CASSGQKRYNEQFF. CDR3 nucleotide sequence: TGTGCCAGCAGTGGGCAAAAGCGTTACAATGAGCAGTTCTTC.

Many counts were recorded for this clonotype. The rearrangement joins TRBV7-9 to TRBJ1-1; D is ambiguous. The CDR3 covers 12 residues. V lost 6 bases, J lost 4 bases, and 9 bases lay in between. Germline V gene lookup returns CDR1 SEHNR and CDR2 FQNEAQ (reference sequence). For the CDR3, the DNA is TGTGCCAGCAGTCCGGAGGGCACTGAAGCTTTCTTT. Amino acids: CASSPEGTEAFF.

This clonotype was counted at least ten times. This chain links TRBV12-3 or TRBV12-4 with TRBJ1-1, with 11 bases fitting TRBD1. Trimming at V came to 4 bases and at J to 5 bases, leaving 3 bases not matched to a gene. This CDR3 spans 14 amino acids. For the CDR3, the DNA is TGTGCCAGCAGTTCTGGACAGGGGGCAACTGAAGCTTTCTTT. It translates to CASSSGQGATEAFF.

The rearrangement links TRBV4-3 to TRBJ1-4; 7 bases match TRBD1. This CDR3 region has 12 residues. Germline loops: CDR1 LGHNA, CDR2 YSLEER. V was pared by 7 bases and J by 7 bases, with 3 bases of the junction left unmatched. CDR3 residues: CASKGDSEKLFF. The CDR3 nucleotides read TGCGCCAGCAAGGGGGACAGTGAAAAACTGTTTTTT.

There are many counts of this clonotype. This CDR3 is CASSLMGSTEAFF. The CDR3 nucleotides are TGTGCCAGCAGTTTGATGGGGAGCACTGAAGCTTTCTTT. V is TRBV12-3 or TRBV12-4 and J is TRBJ1-1, with D hard to call. Trimming stripped 3 bases from V and 4 bases from J, with 9 bases between. This CDR3 has 13 residues.

This clonotype has at least ten counts. V and J are TRBV28 and TRBJ2-7; D could derive from TRBD1 or TRBD2 (7 bases each). CDR3 length: 14 residues. Germline CDR1 is MDHEN and CDR2 is SYDVKM. V lost 7 bases and J lost 7, with 20 bases in between. The DNA for the CDR3 is TGTGCCAGCACCTTGGGGCAGGGGGGGATAGAGCAGTACTTC. Translating gives CASTLGQGGIEQYF.

This clonotype was counted only a few times. The V gene is TRBV4-2, the J gene TRBJ2-5; 11 bases match TRBD2. Germline CDR1 and CDR2: LGHNA and YNFKEQ. This CDR3 has 17 amino acids. After removal of 1 base from V and 5 bases from J, the junction contained 9 bases not matched to a gene. CDR3 sequence (DNA): TGTGCCAGCAGCCAAGGCCTAGCGGGAGGTCCCGCCGAGACCCAGTACTTC. Its translation is CASSQGLAGGPAETQYF.

The chain is built from TRBV24-1 and TRBJ1-4; possible D gene TRBD1, 6 bases. Looked up from germline, CDR1 is KGHDR and CDR2 is SFDVKD. CDR3 size: 15 residues. V gave up 2 bases and J gave up 7 bases, with 13 bases separating them. DNA of the CDR3: TGTGCCACCAGTGATTGGACCCCAGGGGCTGAAAAACTGTTTTTT. It yields the protein CATSDWTPGAEKLFF.

This clonotype was found many times. The V call is TRBV27, the J call TRBJ1-2; tentatively, D is TRBD1 (5 bases). V was cut by 5 bases and J by 6 bases, with 19 bases left in between. The length of the CDR3 is 15 residues. Germline values: CDR1 MNHEY, CDR2 SMNVEV (reference sequence). CDR3 coding DNA: TGTGCCAGCAGTGTGTCCTGGGACTACGGCGATGGCTACACCTTC. This encodes CASSVSWDYGDGYTF.

In its sample, this clonotype was seen many times. The chain combines TRBV20-1 with TRBJ2-5, with no clear D. The germline CDR1 and CDR2 sequences are DFQATT and SNEGSKA (reference sequence). This CDR3 comprises 11 residues. V was trimmed by 1 base and J by 5 bases, leaving 5 bases between them. The CDR3 bases are TGCAGTGCTAGAGGGGTTGAGACCCAGTACTTC. The encoded protein is CSARGVETQYF.

This clonotype was seen ten or more times. The rearrangement joins TRBV6-1 to TRBJ1-2, with D maybe TRBD1 (5 bases). This CDR3 has 15 residues. The ends were cut back, 3 bases at V and 3 bases at J, with 14 bases in the middle. From germline, CDR1 is MNHNS and CDR2 SASEGT. The CDR3 spells CASSDPHRGYYGYTF. The CDR3 nucleotides read TGTGCCAGCAGTGACCCACACCGGGGGTACTATGGCTACACCTTC.